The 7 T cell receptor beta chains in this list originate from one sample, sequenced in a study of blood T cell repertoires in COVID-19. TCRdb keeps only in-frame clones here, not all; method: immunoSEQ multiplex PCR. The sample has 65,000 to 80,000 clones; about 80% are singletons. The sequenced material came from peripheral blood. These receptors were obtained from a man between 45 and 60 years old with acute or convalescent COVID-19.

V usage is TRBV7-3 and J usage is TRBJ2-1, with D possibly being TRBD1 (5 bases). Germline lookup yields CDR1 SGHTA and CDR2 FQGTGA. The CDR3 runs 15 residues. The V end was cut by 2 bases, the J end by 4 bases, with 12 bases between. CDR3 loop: CASSLGASEYNEQFF. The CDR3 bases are TGTGCCAGCAGCTTAGGGGCGAGCGAATACAATGAGCAGTTCTTC.

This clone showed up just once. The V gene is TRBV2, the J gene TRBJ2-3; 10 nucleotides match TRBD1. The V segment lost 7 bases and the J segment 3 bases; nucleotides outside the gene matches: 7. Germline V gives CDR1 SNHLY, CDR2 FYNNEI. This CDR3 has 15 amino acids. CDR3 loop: CASIRGTGETDTQYF. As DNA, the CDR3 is TGTGCCAGCATCCGTGGGACAGGGGAGACAGATACGCAGTATTTT.

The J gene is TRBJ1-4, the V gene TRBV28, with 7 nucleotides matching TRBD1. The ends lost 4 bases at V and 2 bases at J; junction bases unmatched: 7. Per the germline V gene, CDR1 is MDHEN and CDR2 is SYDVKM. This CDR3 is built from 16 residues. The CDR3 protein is CASSSPFRGTNEKLFF. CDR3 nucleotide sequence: TGTGCCAGCAGTTCCCCCTTCAGGGGGACTAATGAAAAACTGTTTTTT.

CDR3 coding DNA: TGTGCCAGCAGCTCCCGGGACAGGCGCTCCTACGAGCAGTACTTC. Protein product: CASSSRDRRSYEQYF. This rearrangement joins TRBV7-2 to TRBJ2-7, with 8 bases matching TRBD1. This CDR3 has 15 amino acids. Germline CDR1 SGHTA, CDR2 FQGNSA. V lost 4 bases and J lost 0; bases outside the gene matches: 5.

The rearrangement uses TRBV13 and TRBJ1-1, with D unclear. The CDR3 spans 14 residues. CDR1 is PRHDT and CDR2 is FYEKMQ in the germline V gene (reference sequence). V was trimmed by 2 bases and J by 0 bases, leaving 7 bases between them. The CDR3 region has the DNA TGTGCCAGCAGCTTAAACAGCTTGAACACTGAAGCTTTCTTT. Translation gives CASSLNSLNTEAFF.

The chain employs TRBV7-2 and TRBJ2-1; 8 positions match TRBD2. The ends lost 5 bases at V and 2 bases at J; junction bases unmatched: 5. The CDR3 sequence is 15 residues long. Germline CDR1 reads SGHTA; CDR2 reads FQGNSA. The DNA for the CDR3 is TGTGCCAGCAGCCCCGGGACTAGTCCCTACAATGAGCAGTTCTTC. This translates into CASSPGTSPYNEQFF.

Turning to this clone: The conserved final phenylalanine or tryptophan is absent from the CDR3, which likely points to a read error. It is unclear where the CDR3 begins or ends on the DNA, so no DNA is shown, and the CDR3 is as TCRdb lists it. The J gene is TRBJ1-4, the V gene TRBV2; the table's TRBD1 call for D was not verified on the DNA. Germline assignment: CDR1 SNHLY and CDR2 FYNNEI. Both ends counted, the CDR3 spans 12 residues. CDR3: CASSGTGRSFST.